The sequence of this TCR beta chain was determined in a study of OX40 agonist ivuxolimab in advanced cancers. A note on the overall study: Ivuxolimab was an agonistic, fully human IgG2 monoclonal antibody directed against OX40 (CD134), a costimulatory receptor. Of the roughly 53 patients in dose escalation, 19 had hepatocellular carcinoma, about 15 had melanoma, 9 had renal cell carcinoma and 9 had head and neck cancer. Patients were allowed to have had prior anti-PD-1, anti-PD-L1 or anti-CTLA-4 therapy, and 40% to 45% of the dose-escalation patients had previously received checkpoint inhibitors. Partial responses occurred in three dose-escalation patients, of whom one had hepatocellular carcinoma and two had cutaneous melanoma. Intravenous ivuxolimab was administered to patients every 2 weeks at six dose levels: 0.01, 0.1, 0.3, 1.5, 3 and 10 mg/kg. The monotherapy dose-escalation portion (N of about 57 patients) of the phase I ivuxolimab trial is reported in the paper. Peripheral TCRbeta sequencing was intended to test whether TCR sequence diversity was altered and clonal T-cell expansion was caused by ivuxolimab. A male proportion of 82.7% and a mean age of about 60 years, ranging from 23 to 79, were recorded for the dose-escalation cohort.

This clone has only a few counts. No antigen is known for it. No base quality values were provided; no much bigger clone lies one nucleotide off. The trial excluded patients who had a history of autoimmune disease or were on systemic immunosuppression. Peripheral blood for TCR sequencing was drawn from every dose cohort at baseline, at cycle 4 day 1 and at cycle 7 day 1. Samples came from an open-label, multicenter, first-in-human phase I dose-escalation trial of ivuxolimab. Adults with locally advanced or metastatic melanoma, renal cell, hepatocellular, or head and neck squamous cell carcinoma were enrolled in the trial. Before TCR sequencing, CD4+ T cells and CD8+ T cells were sorted from peripheral blood as separate populations. Broader findings and caveats from the paper: Clonal expansion of both CD4+ and CD8+ blood T cells was observed from baseline to week 6 at doses 0.1 to 3.0 mg/kg. Low levels of normalized T-cell clonal expansion were also seen in some nonresponding patients. In partial responders in the 0.1-3.0 mg/kg groups, normalized peripheral clonal expansion was found to be among the lowest, especially among CD8+ T cells. After ivuxolimab, more expanded clones were found on average in CD8+ T cells than in CD4+ T cells. Antigen specificity was not determined for the clonally expanded peripheral T cells.

For sequencing of the TCRbeta CDR3 region, genomic DNA was extracted from the sorted cells. The immunoSEQ Assay was used for sequencing of TCRbeta CDR3 regions. TCRdb re-hosts the immuneACCESS table, in-frame sequences only. Its copies lack some clones; in the studies checked, an unresolved V gene accounts for under half of them, and the cause for the rest is not known. Across this sample there are tens of thousands of clones, with around 86% seen only once. The top ten clones comprise under 0.5% of the sample. The CDR3 sequence holds 12 residues, the cysteine and phenylalanine included. Just the 36-base CDR3 DNA is kept, in frame starting at base 1. CDR1 SGHTA and CDR2 FQGTGA are derived from the germline V gene. V is clipped by 6 bases and J by 1 base, and the sequence between their germline boundaries is 1 base long.

The rearranged segments are TRBV7-3 and TRBJ1-6, with the D segment identity uncertain. The sequence came from an adult with an advanced solid tumor such as melanoma, head and neck, liver or kidney cancer. This material consisted of CD4+ or CD8+ T cells sorted from blood, taken in a trial of the OX40 agonist ivuxolimab. CDR3 protein: CASSSYNSPLHF. The nucleotide sequence reads TGTGCCAGCAGTTCCTATAATTCACCCCTCCACTTT.